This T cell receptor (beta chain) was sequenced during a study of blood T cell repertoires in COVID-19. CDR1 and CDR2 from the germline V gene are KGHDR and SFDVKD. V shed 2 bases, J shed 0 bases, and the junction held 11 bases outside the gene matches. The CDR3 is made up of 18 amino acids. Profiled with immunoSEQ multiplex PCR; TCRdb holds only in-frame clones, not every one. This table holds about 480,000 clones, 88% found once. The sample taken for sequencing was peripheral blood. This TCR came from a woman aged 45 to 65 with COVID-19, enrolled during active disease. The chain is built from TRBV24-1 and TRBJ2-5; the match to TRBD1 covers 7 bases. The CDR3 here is CATSDSAKQGMYQETQYF. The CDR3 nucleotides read TGTGCCACCAGTGATTCGGCAAAACAGGGGATGTACCAAGAGACCCAGTACTTC.